The subject of this entry is one T cell receptor (beta chain). The CDR3 extends over 14 amino acids. Germline-derived CDR1 and CDR2 are SGHRS and YFSETQ. The germline V and J ends were trimmed by 3 bases and 5 bases, with 14 bases remaining between them. The record originates from a study of radiotherapy plus CTLA-4 blockade in lung cancer. The repertoire was sequenced with immunoSEQ multiplex PCR; TCRdb's copy has only in-frame clones and lacks some. The table includes about 73,000 clones, around 87% detected once. Sequencing used peripheral blood, obtained from a patient treated with radiotherapy plus ipilimumab. This sequence was found in a human donor with non-small cell lung cancer that progressed on radiotherapy plus ipilimumab. The chain links TRBV5-1 to TRBJ1-1; D is perhaps TRBD1 (6 bases). The CDR3 loop is CASSYGGPSTEAFF. For the CDR3, the DNA is TGCGCCAGCAGCTACGGGGGGCCAAGTACTGAAGCTTTCTTT.